One and the same sample provided the 10 T cell receptor beta chains below, sequenced in a study of blood T cell repertoires in COVID-19. The assay was immunoSEQ multiplex PCR, and TCRdb's table has in-frame clones only and misses some. The sample comprises hundreds of thousands of clones, roughly nine tenths of which are singletons, and about 7% rests with the top ten. Sequences were obtained from peripheral blood. These receptors came from a man aged 55 to 70 who had recovered from COVID-19.

V is TRBV7-2 and J is TRBJ2-1; the match to TRBD2 covers 7 bases. The trim removed 1 base at V and 8 bases at J, leaving 8 bases unmatched. The germline V gene has CDR1 SGHTA and CDR2 FQGNSA. The CDR3 contains 15 residues. CDR3 nucleotides: TGTGCCAGCAGCTTAGTGTTCGGGGGAGGGTATGAGCAGTTCTTC. The encoded protein is CASSLVFGGGYEQFF.

This chain joins TRBV7-9 and TRBJ2-2; tentative D call: TRBD1 (7 bases). This CDR3 is 15 amino acids long. Trimming pared 2 bases from V and 1 base from J, leaving 8 bases between. Germline V lookup: CDR1 SEHNR, CDR2 FQNEAQ (reference sequence). The CDR3 loop reads CASSLQGGNTGELFF. In nucleotides, the CDR3 is TGTGCCAGCAGCTTACAGGGGGGGAACACCGGGGAGCTGTTTTTT.

The rearrangement uses TRBV5-4 and TRBJ2-1; TRBD2 agrees at 8 bases. CDR1 SGHNT and CDR2 YYREEE come from the germline V gene (reference sequence). J gave up 2 bases and V 4 bases, and 20 bases lay outside the gene matches. The CDR3 sequence is 20 residues long. CDR3 residues: CASSRRTGGLYHRPYNEQFF. The CDR3 DNA reads as TGTGCCAGCAGCCGGAGAACGGGGGGGCTTTACCACCGCCCCTACAATGAGCAGTTCTTC. Supplemented by reference TRBV5-4 and TRBJ2-1, the full variable domain reads ETGVTQSPTHLIKTRGQQVTLRCSSQSGHNTVSWYQQALGQGPQFIFQYYREEENGRGNFPPRFSGLQFPNYSSELNVNALELDDSALYLCASSRRTGGLYHRPYNEQFFGPGTRLTVL.

The chain employs TRBV19 and TRBJ2-3; a weak D match, TRBD1 (5 bases). Germline V gene data show CDR1 as LNHDA and CDR2 as SQIVND (reference sequence). Trimming removed 5 bases at V and 3 bases at J, with 12 bases between. This CDR3 contains 14 residues. The CDR3 protein is CASSSGFLTDTQYF. DNA of the CDR3: TGTGCCAGTAGTTCAGGGTTTTTGACAGATACGCAGTATTTT. Full variable domain (rest looked up from reference TRBV19 and TRBJ2-3): DGGITQSPKYLFRKEGQNVTLSCEQNLNHDAMYWYRQDPGQGLRLIYYSQIVNDFQKGDIAEGYSVSREKKESFPLTVTSAQKNPTAFYLCASSSGFLTDTQYFGPGTRLTVL.

The chain recombines TRBV6-5 with TRBJ2-6, with 8 bases fitting TRBD1. Trimming took 6 bases from V and 0 from J; bases not matched to a gene: 1. The CDR3 covers 15 residues. Germline CDR1 reads MNHEY; CDR2 reads SVGAGI. The CDR3 nucleotides are TGTGCCAGCAGCGACAGGGGCTCTGGGGCCAACGTCCTGACTTTC. It is translated as CASSDRGSGANVLTF.

V gene TRBV5-1 combines with J gene TRBJ2-3, with a weak D call TRBD2 (6 bases). This CDR3 contains 15 residues. Germline lookup yields CDR1 SGHRS and CDR2 YFSETQ. The germline V and J ends were trimmed by 4 bases and 5 bases, with 17 bases remaining between them. CDR3 protein: CASSLSAGRGDTQYF. As DNA, the CDR3 is TGCGCCAGCAGCCTAAGTGCAGGGCGGGGAGATACGCAGTATTTT.

The chain is built from TRBV10-3 and TRBJ2-2, with D perhaps TRBD2 (6 bases). The V gene's germline CDR1 is ENHRY and CDR2 SYGVKD. V shed 8 bases and J shed 4 bases, with 20 bases lying between them. CDR3 length equals 16 residues. The CDR3 coding sequence is TGTGCCATCCGCCCATCGGGGGTGCGCGGCACCGGGGAGCTGTTTTTT. Protein sequence: CAIRPSGVRGTGELFF.

This clone was detected only once. This sequence joins TRBV5-1 and TRBJ1-1; tentatively, D is TRBD1 (5 bases). Trimming removed 1 base from V and 7 bases from J, with 20 bases in between. The CDR3 consists of 16 residues. Germline CDR1 and CDR2: SGHRS and YFSETQ. The CDR3 protein is CASSLSTGSSRGEAFF. The DNA of the CDR3 is TGCGCCAGCAGCTTGTCTACAGGCTCCTCTAGGGGTGAAGCTTTCTTT.

The V and J genes are TRBV25-1 and TRBJ2-3; 15 bases fit TRBD2. Trimming cost V 3 bases and J 5 bases; bases outside gene matches: 9. The CDR3 length is 18 residues. CDR1 and CDR2 (germline): MGHDK, SYGVNS. The CDR3 nucleotides are TGTGCCAGCAGTGATCGGACTAGCGGGGGGGCTCAGGAAGATACGCAGTATTTT. As protein: CASSDRTSGGAQEDTQYF.

The CDR3 DNA sequence: TGTGCCAGCAGCTTGATTCACTCTAACTACACCTTC. It translates to CASSLIHSNYTF. V usage is TRBV5-6 and J usage is TRBJ1-2, with unresolved D. Germline CDR1 reads SGHDT; CDR2 reads YYEEEE. Trimming left V 1 base short and J 10 bases short, with 11 bases between. This CDR3 has 12 residues.